This T cell receptor (beta chain) was profiled in a study of shared clonotypes between healthy human individuals (dated by TCRdb to 2019 to 2021). Context from the whole study: A couple of women and three men aged 18 to 49 years were included in the cohort. For each donor, three plates each were used for CD4 naive and CD4 memory, two plates were used for CD8 naive, and one plate was used for CD8 memory. The study deeply sequenced blood TCR repertoires of about 5 healthy adults to estimate repertoire size and the extent of clonotype sharing between individuals. Different laboratories and diverse techniques were used to prepare libraries and sequence TCR repertoires, to increase sequencing depth and limit assay-specific biases. Leukapheresis yielded between about 0.85 and 10 billion PBMCs per donor. Results the study describes overall, beyond this receptor: Because the study included a small number of donors, the genetic and exposure-history diversity represented was limited. Sampling was limited to blood, and TCR repertoires in tissue likely differ from TCR repertoires in blood. Based on pairwise subsampling, the degree of clonotype sharing among donors was expected to be affected by sequencing depth. About 5% of naive CD4, 3.5% of naive CD8, about 2.5% of memory CD4, and 0.4% of memory CD8 clonotypes were shared across several donors. Rarefaction of sorted-subset datasets indicated incomplete sequencing despite the large sequencing depth. Estimated clonotype richness was generally larger for naive than for memory subsets. Higher generation probabilities were observed for clonotypes shared by all four sorted-subset donors than for non-shared clonotypes.

Using the deep immunoSEQ assay, multiplex PCR amplified TCR CDR3 regions from genomic DNA. Genomic DNA extracted from each cell subset was distributed evenly over all wells of several immunoSEQ 96-well plates, and each plate served as one replicate. For sorted subsets, approximately 0.2 ug of genomic DNA, equivalent to 25,000 to 35,000 T cell genomes, went into each replicate PCR. The purified libraries were quantified using a Qubit 3.0 fluorometer, sized with a Bioanalyzer 2100, and then quantified again using the KAPA Library Quantification kit. Every immunoSEQ 96-well plate was sequenced on a dedicated single-read 150-cycle Illumina NextSeq 550 flow cell. Regarding the original processing steps: The immunoSEQ output contained only junctional sequences without quality scores, so filtering could not match that applied to full-length reads. To assign V/J genes and CDR3, sequences were annotated against IMGT germline references using PyIR, a Python wrapper for IgBLAST v1.9. Reads with weak V/J assignments (E-value above 1e-6), missing CDR3, stop codons, out-of-frame junctions, or ambiguous translated residues were removed. V3J clonotypes were defined by identical inferred V gene, J gene, and CDR3 amino acid sequence. Percentage overlap between repertoires was calculated by dividing the number of shared unique clonotypes by the size of the smaller repertoire. Richness of each repertoire was evaluated using RTK rarefaction, the Chao1 estimator, and Recon v2.1 estimates of unobserved clonotypes. OLGA was used to compute generation probabilities for all TCRbeta clonotypes that the gDNA method yielded from four donors. The table comes from immuneACCESS by way of TCRdb, which keeps in-frame sequences with V and J called. Part of the clones is missing from these tables; in studies checked, under half for an unresolved V gene and the rest for unknown reasons. Clone size and V and J calls were adopted from that table, with D and trimming inferred from the DNA. A total of about 2,500,000 clones appear in this sample, around nine tenths of them only once. The ten largest clonotypes hold over 0.12% of the sample.

Spanning cysteine to phenylalanine, the CDR3 consists of 14 amino acids. CDR3 DNA only is kept here, 42 bases in frame from base 1. Taken from the germline V gene (reference sequence), the CDR1 and CDR2 loops are WNHNN and SYGVQD. V and J are truncated by 3 bases and 3 bases respectively, leaving an intervening sequence of 11 bases. Turning to this clone: Its antigen is still unknown. There are no base qualities to consult, and no much larger clone falls within one base.

The donors were healthy, HIV-negative adults with no recently reported acute infections or vaccinations. Every donor was a Caucasian adult residing in Nashville, Tennessee, USA. CD4+ T cells were enriched by magnetic negative selection, after which naive cells were positively selected on CD45RA and the negative fraction was taken as the memory subset. Blood was collected by leukapheresis, and PBMCs were isolated by Ficoll-Histopaque density gradient centrifugation and then cryopreserved in liquid nitrogen vapor phase. Analytical flow cytometry was used to check the purity and quantity of every magnetically sorted T cell population. From each sorted fraction, genomic DNA was isolated and quantified by UV absorbance on a Nanodrop 2000c.

Specimen: naive CD4+ T cells sorted from blood. What the cell subset or site label conveys for this sample: CD45RA+ positively selected. The V and J segments used are TRBV10-1 and TRBJ1-1, and the D gene may be TRBD1, 5 bases matching. This clonotype was obtained from a young man in good health. The CDR3 protein: CASSDHSGDTEAFF. The DNA reads as follows: TGCGCCAGCAGTGACCATTCGGGGGACACTGAAGCTTTCTTT.